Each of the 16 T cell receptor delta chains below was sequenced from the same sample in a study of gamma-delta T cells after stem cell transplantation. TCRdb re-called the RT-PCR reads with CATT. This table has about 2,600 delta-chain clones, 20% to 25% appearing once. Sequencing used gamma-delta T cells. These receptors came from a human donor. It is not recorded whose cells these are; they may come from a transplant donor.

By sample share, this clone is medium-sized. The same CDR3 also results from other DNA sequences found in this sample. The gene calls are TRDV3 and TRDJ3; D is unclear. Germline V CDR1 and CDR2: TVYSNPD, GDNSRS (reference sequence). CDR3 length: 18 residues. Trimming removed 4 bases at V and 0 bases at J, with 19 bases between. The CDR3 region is CASTRLPQSSWDTRQMFF. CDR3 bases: TGTGCCTCCACCAGGCTGCCACAGAGCTCCTGGGACACCCGACAGATGTTTTTC. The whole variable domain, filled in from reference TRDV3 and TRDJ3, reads CDKVTQSSPDQTVASGSEVVLLCTYDTVYSNPDLFWYRIRPDYSFQFVFYGDNSRSEGADFTQGRFSVKHILTQKAFHLVISPVRTEDSATYYCASTRLPQSSWDTRQMFFGTGIKLFVEP.

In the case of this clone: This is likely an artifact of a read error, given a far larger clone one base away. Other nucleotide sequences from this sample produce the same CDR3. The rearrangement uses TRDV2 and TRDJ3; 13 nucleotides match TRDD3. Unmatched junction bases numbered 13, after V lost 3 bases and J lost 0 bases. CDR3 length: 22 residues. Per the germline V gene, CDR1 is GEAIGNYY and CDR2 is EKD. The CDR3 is CACDPLGDTALTPSWDTRQMFF. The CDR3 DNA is TGTGCCTGTGACCCACTGGGGGATACGGCCCTCACCCCCTCCTGGGACACCCGACAGATGTTTTTC.

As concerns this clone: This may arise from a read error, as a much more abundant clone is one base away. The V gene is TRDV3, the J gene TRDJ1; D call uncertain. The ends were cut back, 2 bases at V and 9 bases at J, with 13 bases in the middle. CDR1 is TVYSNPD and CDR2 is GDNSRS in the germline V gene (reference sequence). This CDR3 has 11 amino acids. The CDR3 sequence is CAFRGPLELIF. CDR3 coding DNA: TGTGCCTTTCGAGGCCCTTTAGAACTCATCTTT.

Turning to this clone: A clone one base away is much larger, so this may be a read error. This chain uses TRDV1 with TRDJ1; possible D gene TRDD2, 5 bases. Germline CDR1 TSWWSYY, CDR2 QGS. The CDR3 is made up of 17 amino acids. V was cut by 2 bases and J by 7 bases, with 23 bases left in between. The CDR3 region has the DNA TGTGCTCTTGGGGAAAAGGGCCTACGAGGTCTGGTCGTTAAACTCATCTTT. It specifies CALGEKGLRGLVVKLIF.

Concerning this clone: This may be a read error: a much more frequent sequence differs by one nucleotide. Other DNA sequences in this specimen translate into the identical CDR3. CDR3 nucleotide sequence: TGTGCTCTTGGGGAACTCCCCTTCCTAAGGAGCCTAACGCGTACTGGGGGATACACCCCCGGCTCCTGGGACACCCGACAGATGTTTTTC. This encodes CALGELPFLRSLTRTGGYTPGSWDTRQMFF. The V call is TRDV1, the J call TRDJ3; 12 nucleotides align to TRDD3. The CDR3 extends over 30 amino acids. Germline lookup yields CDR1 TSWWSYY and CDR2 QGS. Trimming removed 0 bases from V and 0 bases from J; junction bases left unmatched: 33.

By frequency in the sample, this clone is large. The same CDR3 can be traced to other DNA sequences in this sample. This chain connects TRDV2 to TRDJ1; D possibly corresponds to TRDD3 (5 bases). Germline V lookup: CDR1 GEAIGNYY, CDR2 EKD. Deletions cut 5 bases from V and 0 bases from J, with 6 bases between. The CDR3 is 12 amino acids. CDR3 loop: CACGGDTDKLIF. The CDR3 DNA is TGTGCCTGTGGGGGGGACACCGATAAACTCATCTTT.

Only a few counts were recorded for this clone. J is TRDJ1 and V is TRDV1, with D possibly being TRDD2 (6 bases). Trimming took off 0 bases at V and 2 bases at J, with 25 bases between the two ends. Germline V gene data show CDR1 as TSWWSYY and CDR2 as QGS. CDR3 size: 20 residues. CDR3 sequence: CALGELLSYAPPDPTDKLIF. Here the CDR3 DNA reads TGTGCTCTTGGGGAACTACTCTCCTACGCTCCACCCGATCCAACCGATAAACTCATCTTT.

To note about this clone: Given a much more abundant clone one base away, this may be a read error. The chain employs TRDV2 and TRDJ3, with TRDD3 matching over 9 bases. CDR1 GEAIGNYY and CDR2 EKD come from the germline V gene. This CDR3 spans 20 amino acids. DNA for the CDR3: TGTGCCTGTGACTCGTACTGGGGGACTCAAAGCTCCTGGGACACCCGAAAGATGTTTTTC. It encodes CACDSYWGTQSSWDTRKMFF.

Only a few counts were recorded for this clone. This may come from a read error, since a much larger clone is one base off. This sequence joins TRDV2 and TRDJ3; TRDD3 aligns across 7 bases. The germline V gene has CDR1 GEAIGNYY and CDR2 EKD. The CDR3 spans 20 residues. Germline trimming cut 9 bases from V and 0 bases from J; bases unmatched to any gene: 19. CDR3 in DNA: TGTGCCCGTGTGTACTGGGGACACCCAATAAGCTCCTGGGACACCCGACAGATGTTTTTC. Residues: CARVYWGHPISSWDTRQMFF.

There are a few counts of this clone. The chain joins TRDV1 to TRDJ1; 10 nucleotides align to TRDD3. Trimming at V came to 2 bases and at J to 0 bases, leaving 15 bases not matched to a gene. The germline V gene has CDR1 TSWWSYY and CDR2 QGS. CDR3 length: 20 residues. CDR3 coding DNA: TGTGCTCTTGGGGAAGAAATCCACCACTGGGGGATGGTGTACACCGATAAACTCATCTTT. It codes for CALGEEIHHWGMVYTDKLIF.

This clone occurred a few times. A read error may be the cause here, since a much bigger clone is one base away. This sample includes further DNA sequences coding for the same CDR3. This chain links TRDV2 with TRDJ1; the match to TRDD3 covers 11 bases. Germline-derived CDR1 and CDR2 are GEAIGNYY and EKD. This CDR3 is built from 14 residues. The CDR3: CACDTWGIRNKLIF. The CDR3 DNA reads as TGTGCCTGTGACACCTGGGGGATACGGAATAAGCTCATCTTT.

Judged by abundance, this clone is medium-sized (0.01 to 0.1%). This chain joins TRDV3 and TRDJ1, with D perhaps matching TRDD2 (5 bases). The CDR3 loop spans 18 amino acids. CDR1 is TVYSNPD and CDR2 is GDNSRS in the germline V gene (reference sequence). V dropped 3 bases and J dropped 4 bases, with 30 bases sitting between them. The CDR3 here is CALGNFPPKGSSDDKLIF. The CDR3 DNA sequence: TGTGCCTTGGGCAACTTCCCCCCCAAGGGGTCCTCTGACGATAAACTCATCTTT.

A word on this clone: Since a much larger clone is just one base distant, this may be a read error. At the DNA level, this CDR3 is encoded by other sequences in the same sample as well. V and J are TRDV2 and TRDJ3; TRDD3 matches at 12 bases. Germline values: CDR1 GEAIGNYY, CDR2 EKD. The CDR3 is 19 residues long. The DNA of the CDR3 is TGCGCCTGTGACGTACTGGGGGATACAAGCTCCTGGGACACCCGACAGATGTTTTTC. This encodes CACDVLGDTSSWDTRQMFF.

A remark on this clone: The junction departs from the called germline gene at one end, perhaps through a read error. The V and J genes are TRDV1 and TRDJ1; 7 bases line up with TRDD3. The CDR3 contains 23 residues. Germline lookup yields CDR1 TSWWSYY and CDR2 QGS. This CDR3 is CALGGEAGWWGRRSNIVTDELIF. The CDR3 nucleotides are TGTGCTCTTGGGGGAGAGGCTGGGTGGTGGGGGAGACGGTCTAACATCGTAACCGATGAACTCATCTTT.

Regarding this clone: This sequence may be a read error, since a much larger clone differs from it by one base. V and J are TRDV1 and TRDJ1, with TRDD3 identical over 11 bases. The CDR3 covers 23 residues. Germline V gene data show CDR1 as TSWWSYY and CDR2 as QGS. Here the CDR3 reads CAPGVPQWFLFGRTGGYLDKLIF. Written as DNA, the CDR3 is TGTGCTCCTGGGGTTCCGCAGTGGTTCCTATTCGGGCGTACTGGGGGATATCTCGACAAACTCATCTTT.

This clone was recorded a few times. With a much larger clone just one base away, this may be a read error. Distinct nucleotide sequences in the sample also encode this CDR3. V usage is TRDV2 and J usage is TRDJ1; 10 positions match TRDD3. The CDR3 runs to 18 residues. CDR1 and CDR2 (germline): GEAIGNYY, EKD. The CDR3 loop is CACDTLLVLGDRPDKLIF. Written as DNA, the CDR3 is TGTGCCTGTGACACTCTCCTTGTACTGGGGGATCGCCCCGATAAGCTCATCTTT.